These 25 T cell receptor beta chains were sequenced from one sample in a study of T cell responses to AZD1222 COVID-19 vaccine. Assay: immunoSEQ multiplex PCR; the TCRdb copy retains only in-frame clones and omits some. The sample holds fewer than 150,000 clones, 88% seen once. The sample in question was peripheral blood, obtained 28 days after the second AZD1222 dose. These receptors all stem from an adult who received the AZD1222 COVID-19 vaccine.

J is TRBJ1-2 and V is TRBV5-4; no reliable D call. CDR1 is SGHNT, CDR2 YYREEE, per germline (reference sequence). The CDR3 totals 14 residues. Trimming took off 2 bases at V and 7 bases at J, with 15 bases between the two ends. As DNA, the CDR3 is TGTGCCAGCAGCTTTGGACCGACGGCGGCTGGCTACACCTTC. Translated: CASSFGPTAAGYTF.

V is TRBV6-5 and J is TRBJ1-5; possible D gene TRBD1, 6 bases. CDR1 is MNHEY and CDR2 is SVGAGI in the germline V gene. V lost 5 bases, J lost 2 bases, and 10 bases lay in between. The CDR3 covers 14 residues. CDR3 in amino acids: CASSPDRRNQPQHF. The CDR3 DNA is TGTGCCAGCAGTCCCGACAGGCGCAATCAGCCCCAGCATTTT.

The chain couples TRBV6-2 or TRBV6-3 to TRBJ1-2, with 9 nucleotides matching TRBD1. This CDR3 has 13 amino acids. J lost 7 bases, V lost 2 bases, and 2 bases had no gene match. Germline V CDR1 and CDR2: MNHEY, SVGEGT. The CDR3 DNA follows: TGTGCCAGCAGTTACGGGACAGGGTTTGGCTACACCTTC. Translating it yields CASSYGTGFGYTF.

The DNA for the CDR3 is TGTGCCAGCAGTTTGAAGGGAGAGAGAAGTCAGCCCCAGCATTTT. Protein: CASSLKGERSQPQHF. This rearrangement joins TRBV27 to TRBJ1-5, with D unclear. The germline V and J ends were trimmed by 3 bases and 6 bases, with 15 bases remaining between them. CDR1 MNHEY and CDR2 SMNVEV come from the germline V gene (reference sequence). The CDR3 runs 15 residues.

This clone was found once. The gene calls are TRBV27 and TRBJ1-6, with D perhaps TRBD1 (5 bases). The CDR3 covers 12 residues. The V end was cut by 6 bases, the J end by 7 bases, with 7 bases between. Germline V gene data show CDR1 as MNHEY and CDR2 as SMNVEV (reference sequence). CDR3 sequence: CASREGNSPLHF. The CDR3 nucleotides are TGTGCCAGCAGGGAGGGGAATTCACCCCTCCACTTT.

This sequence joins TRBV7-2 and TRBJ2-1; 8 bases match TRBD2. The CDR3 covers 15 residues. Per germline, CDR1 SGHTA and CDR2 FQGNSA. Trimming cost V 1 base and J 4 bases; bases outside gene matches: 3. The CDR3 is CASSLERGPYNEQFF. In DNA form, the CDR3 reads TGTGCCAGCAGCTTAGAGCGGGGGCCTTACAATGAGCAGTTCTTC.

DNA for the CDR3: TGCGCCAGCAGCTTGGCCGTGGGGATGACTCAAGAGACCCAGTACTTC. Translated, it gives CASSLAVGMTQETQYF. The chain recombines TRBV5-1 with TRBJ2-5, with D unclear. The germline CDR1 and CDR2 sequences are SGHRS and YFSETQ. This CDR3 contains 16 residues. Trimming removed 0 bases from V and 2 bases from J, with 14 bases in between.

V gene TRBV20-1 combines with J gene TRBJ1-2; 8 bases align to TRBD1. The germline V gene has CDR1 DFQATT and CDR2 SNEGSKA (reference sequence). V lost 4 bases and J lost 8; bases outside the gene matches: 3. The CDR3 runs to 11 residues. CDR3 sequence: CSAIRGLGYTF. Written as DNA, the CDR3 is TGCAGTGCTATCAGGGGGCTCGGCTACACCTTC.

This chain links TRBV7-9 with TRBJ1-2, with TRBD1 as a possible D gene (6 bases). Trimming took 5 bases from V and 6 from J, leaving 19 bases between them. Germline CDR1 is SEHNR and CDR2 is FQNEAQ (reference sequence). This CDR3 comprises 15 residues. The CDR3 DNA reads TGTGCCAGCAGCCCTTTTTCAGGGGAGGACGATGGCTACACCTTC. Encoded protein: CASSPFSGEDDGYTF.

The CDR3: CASSQIGGRPAFF. CDR3 DNA sequence: TGTGCCAGCAGCCAGATTGGAGGCCGCCCCGCTTTCTTT. The chain couples TRBV6-5 to TRBJ1-1; no reliable D call. The germline CDR1 and CDR2 sequences are MNHEY and SVGAGI. There are 13 residues in the CDR3. Trimming left V 6 bases short and J 11 bases short, with 19 bases between.

V gene TRBV6-5 combines with J gene TRBJ1-2; tentatively, D is TRBD1 (6 bases). This CDR3 has 15 residues. Trimming pared 0 bases from V and 4 bases from J, leaving 12 bases between. The germline V gene encodes CDR1 MNHEY and CDR2 SVGAGI. CDR3 sequence: CASSYSTGGGYGYTF. CDR3 DNA sequence: TGTGCCAGCAGTTACTCGACAGGAGGCGGCTATGGCTACACCTTC.

V and J are TRBV12-5 and TRBJ1-2; the D is unclear. The CDR3 contains 15 residues. V was pared by 1 base and J by 4 bases, with 13 bases between. Germline values: CDR1 LGHNT, CDR2 FRNRAP. The CDR3 sequence is CASGLDNGVSYGYTF. The CDR3 DNA reads as TGTGCTAGTGGTTTGGATAACGGGGTTTCCTATGGCTACACCTTC.

This clone was observed once. DNA for the CDR3: TGTGCCAGCAGTTACTCGGGAGGCCACTACGAGCAGTACTTC. It codes for CASSYSGGHYEQYF. The chain combines TRBV6-5 with TRBJ2-7, with D possibly being TRBD2 (6 bases). Trimming stripped 0 bases from V and 3 bases from J, with 9 bases between. The CDR3 loop spans 14 amino acids. Germline V gives CDR1 MNHEY, CDR2 SVGAGI.

The rearrangement links TRBV7-2 to TRBJ2-3, with 14 positions matching TRBD2. V lost 5 bases, J lost 9 bases, and 7 bases stayed unmatched. The germline V gene encodes CDR1 SGHTA and CDR2 FQGNSA. CDR3 length equals 15 residues. CDR3 nucleotides: TGTGCCAGCAGCCCTCGACTAGCGGGGGGGCGAACGCAGTATTTT. Translation gives CASSPRLAGGRTQYF.

The J gene is TRBJ2-7, the V gene TRBV5-4; D call uncertain. CDR3 size: 12 residues. Looked up from germline, CDR1 is SGHNT and CDR2 is YYREEE (reference sequence). V was cut by 2 bases and J by 3 bases, with 6 bases left in between. The CDR3 DNA reads as TGTGCCAGCAGCTTAACCGACTACGAGCAGTACTTC. This sequence encodes CASSLTDYEQYF.

In this sample, this clone turned up a few times. This chain joins TRBV6-2 or TRBV6-3 and TRBJ2-1; the match to TRBD2 covers 9 bases. The V segment lost 0 bases and the J segment 3 bases; nucleotides outside the gene matches: 6. Germline V CDR1 and CDR2: MNHEY, SVGEGT. This CDR3 is 17 amino acids long. The chain's CDR3 is CASSYSPTSGIYNEQFF. The CDR3 coding sequence is TGTGCCAGCAGTTACTCCCCGACTAGCGGAATCTACAATGAGCAGTTCTTC.

Regarding this clone: A read error may account for a junction end that differs from germline. The chain carries TRBV19 and TRBJ1-1, with D tentatively TRBD1 (5 bases). Germline CDR1 and CDR2: LNHDA and SQIVND (reference sequence). CDR3 size: 16 residues. CDR3 amino acids: CASSIEAHYRNAEAFF. Here the CDR3 DNA reads TGTGCCAGTAGTATAGAGGCCCATTACAGGAACGCTGAAGCTTTCTTT. The whole variable domain, filled in from reference TRBV19 and TRBJ1-1, reads DGGITQSPKYLFRKEGQNVTLSCEQNLNHDAMYWYRQDPGQGLRLIYYSQIVNDFQKGDIAEGYSVSREKKESFPLTVTSAQKNPTAFYLCASSIEAHYRNAEAFFGQGTRLTVV.

The genes are TRBV6-5 and TRBJ2-7, with D possibly being TRBD2 (6 bases). The V end lost 5 bases, the J end lost 7 bases, and 15 bases lay between the germline ends. The V gene's germline CDR1 is MNHEY and CDR2 SVGAGI. The CDR3 runs to 13 residues. This chain's CDR3 is CASSMMGGGEQYF. The DNA for the CDR3 is TGTGCCAGCAGTATGATGGGGGGAGGAGAGCAGTACTTC.

This clone was found a few times. The chain links TRBV7-8 to TRBJ1-6; D uncertain. The germline gives CDR1 SGHVS, CDR2 FQNEAQ. With 5 bases removed from V and 7 bases from J, the gap between germline ends came to 9 bases. There are 13 residues in the CDR3. The chain's CDR3 is CASSPGVNSPLHF. As DNA, the CDR3 is TGTGCCAGCAGCCCTGGAGTCAATTCACCCCTCCACTTT.

A few counts support this clone. The chain employs TRBV27 and TRBJ1-1, with unresolved D. This CDR3 is built from 16 residues. Germline values: CDR1 MNHEY, CDR2 SMNVEV (reference sequence). The V and J ends lost 5 bases and 6 bases respectively, with 22 bases between them. The CDR3 region has the DNA TGTGCCAGCAGTCCTTTCGTGGGAGGCGAGGGAGCTGAAGCTTTCTTT. This encodes CASSPFVGGEGAEAFF.

In this sample, this clone turned up once. The V call is TRBV18, the J call TRBJ1-1; 7 nucleotides match TRBD1. Per germline, CDR1 KGHSH and CDR2 LQKENI. V shed 1 base, J shed 7 bases, and the junction held 6 bases outside the gene matches. The length of the CDR3 is 14 residues. In DNA, the CDR3 is TGTGCCAGCTCACCACTTGTGGCAGGGGGTGAAGCTTTCTTT. Residues: CASSPLVAGGEAFF.

This chain links TRBV19 with TRBJ1-1; unclear D gene. Germline V lookup: CDR1 LNHDA, CDR2 SQIVND (reference sequence). V dropped 3 bases and J dropped 9 bases, with 8 bases sitting between them. The CDR3 sequence is 11 residues long. This CDR3 is CASSIGHKAFF. In nucleotides, the CDR3 is TGTGCCAGTAGTATTGGCCACAAAGCTTTCTTT.

The J gene is TRBJ1-5, the V gene TRBV3-1 (or the pseudogene TRBV3-2); 8 positions match TRBD1. This CDR3 is 13 amino acids long. Trimming removed 4 bases from V and 6 bases from J; junction bases left unmatched: 2. The V gene's germline CDR1 is LGHDT and CDR2 YNNKEL (reference sequence). CDR3 sequence: CASSPDRGQPQHF. The CDR3 DNA reads TGTGCCAGCAGCCCCGACAGGGGTCAGCCCCAGCATTTT.

The genes are TRBV19 and TRBJ2-7; weak D call: TRBD2 (6 bases). The length of the CDR3 is 12 residues. From germline, CDR1 is LNHDA and CDR2 SQIVND (reference sequence). V was clipped by 6 bases and J by 5 bases, with 11 bases between them. The CDR3 DNA is TGTGCCAGTAGGGCCCGGGGGAACGAGCAGTACTTC. As protein: CASRARGNEQYF. The whole variable domain, remainder taken from reference TRBV19 and TRBJ2-7, is DGGITQSPKYLFRKEGQNVTLSCEQNLNHDAMYWYRQDPGQGLRLIYYSQIVNDFQKGDIAEGYSVSREKKESFPLTVTSAQKNPTAFYLCASRARGNEQYFGPGTRLTVT.

The chain uses TRBV6-5 and TRBJ1-2; D is uncertain. The germline V gene encodes CDR1 MNHEY and CDR2 SVGAGI. V was shortened by 6 bases and J by 2 bases, with 7 bases between the two germline ends. CDR3 size: 12 residues. CDR3 amino acids: CASSNQNYGYTF. CDR3 coding DNA: TGTGCCAGCAGCAACCAGAACTATGGCTACACCTTC.